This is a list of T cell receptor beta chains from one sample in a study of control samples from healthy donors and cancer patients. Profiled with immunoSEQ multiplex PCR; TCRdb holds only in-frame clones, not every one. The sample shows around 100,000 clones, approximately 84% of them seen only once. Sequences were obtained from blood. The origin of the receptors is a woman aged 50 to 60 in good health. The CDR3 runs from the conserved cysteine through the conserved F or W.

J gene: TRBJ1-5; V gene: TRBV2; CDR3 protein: CASSALGGNQPQHF
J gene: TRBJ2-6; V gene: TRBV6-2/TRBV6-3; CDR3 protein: CASSQLQGSGANVLTF
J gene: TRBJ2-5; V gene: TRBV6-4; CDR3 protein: CASSDRGHQETQYF
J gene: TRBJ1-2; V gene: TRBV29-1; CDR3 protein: CSVVSAGVYGYTF
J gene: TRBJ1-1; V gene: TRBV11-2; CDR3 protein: CASSPRTGGNTEAFF
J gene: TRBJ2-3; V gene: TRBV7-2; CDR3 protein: CASSMTGLTSTDTQYF
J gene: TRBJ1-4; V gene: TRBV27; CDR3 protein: CASRGERTNEKLFF
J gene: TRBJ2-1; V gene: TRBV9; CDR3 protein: CASSVAPGTASYNEQFF
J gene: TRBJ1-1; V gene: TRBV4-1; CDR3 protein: CASSHPTPDRPNTEAFF
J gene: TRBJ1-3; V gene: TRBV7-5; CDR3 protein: CARSFFGGPSGNTIYF
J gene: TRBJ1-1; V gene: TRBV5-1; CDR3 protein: CASSLFAEVEAFF
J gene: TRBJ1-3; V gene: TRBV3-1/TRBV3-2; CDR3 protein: CASSQQEKVFGTGGNGNTIYF
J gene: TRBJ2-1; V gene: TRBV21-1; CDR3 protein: CASSKHEDRGSYNEQFF
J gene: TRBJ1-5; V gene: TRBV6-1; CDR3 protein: CASSELGIGGAEKPQHF
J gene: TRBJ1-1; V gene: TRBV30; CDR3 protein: CAWRGRVTEAFF
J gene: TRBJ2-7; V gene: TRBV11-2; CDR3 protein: CASSYWDRGYEQYF
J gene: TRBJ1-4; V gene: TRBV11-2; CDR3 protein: CASSLHVGAEKLFF
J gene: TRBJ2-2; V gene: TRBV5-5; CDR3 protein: CASSPEPLSGGGELFF
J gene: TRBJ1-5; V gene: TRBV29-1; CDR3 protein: CSVRRDSNQPQHF
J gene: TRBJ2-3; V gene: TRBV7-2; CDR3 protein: CASSFYQDTQYF
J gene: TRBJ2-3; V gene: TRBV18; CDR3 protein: CASSPTPRQDTQYF
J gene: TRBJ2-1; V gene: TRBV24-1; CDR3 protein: CATRGTGLNEQFF
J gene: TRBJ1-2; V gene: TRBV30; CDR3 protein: CAWSSASLLDYGYTF
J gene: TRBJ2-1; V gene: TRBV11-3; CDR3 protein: CASSLVRGSYNEQFF
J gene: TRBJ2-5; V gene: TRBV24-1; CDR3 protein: CATRETGQETQYF
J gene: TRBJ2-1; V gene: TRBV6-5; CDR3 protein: CASGSSYNEQFF
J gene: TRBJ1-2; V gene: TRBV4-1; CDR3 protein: CASSQDNPPTF
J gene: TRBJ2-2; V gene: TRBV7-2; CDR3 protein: CASSQTSGSGSGELFF
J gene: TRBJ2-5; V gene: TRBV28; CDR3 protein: CASRAVETQYF
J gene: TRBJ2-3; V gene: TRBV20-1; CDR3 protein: CSGLTDTQYF
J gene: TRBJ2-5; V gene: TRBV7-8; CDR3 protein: CASSQAIRGAQETQYF
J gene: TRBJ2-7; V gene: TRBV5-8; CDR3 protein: CASSFGQADYEQYF
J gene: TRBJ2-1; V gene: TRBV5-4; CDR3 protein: CAGSWRGGGYNEQFF
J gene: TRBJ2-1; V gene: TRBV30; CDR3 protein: CAWRGISSYNEQFF
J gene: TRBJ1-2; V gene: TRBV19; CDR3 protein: CASSGYEGAKDYGYTF
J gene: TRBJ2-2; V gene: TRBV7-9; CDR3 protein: CASSLRTGELFF
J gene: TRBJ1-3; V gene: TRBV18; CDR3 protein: CASSPTQGSSGNTIYF
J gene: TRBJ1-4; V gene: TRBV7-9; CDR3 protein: CASSPQTGVGEKLFF
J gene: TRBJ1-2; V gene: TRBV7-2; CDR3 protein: CASSTGTTTFGYTF
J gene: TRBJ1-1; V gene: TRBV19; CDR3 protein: CASLPRADTEAFF
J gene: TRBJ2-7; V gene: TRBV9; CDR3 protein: CASSVTGGNYEQYF
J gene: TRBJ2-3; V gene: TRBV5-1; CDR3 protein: CASSSASVSLTDTQYF
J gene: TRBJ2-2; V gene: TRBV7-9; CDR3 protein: CASSARGGSGELFF
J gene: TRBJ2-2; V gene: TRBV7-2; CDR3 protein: CASSSYRGVGELFF
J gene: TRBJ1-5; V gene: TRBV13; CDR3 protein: CASSSQYLGNQPQHF
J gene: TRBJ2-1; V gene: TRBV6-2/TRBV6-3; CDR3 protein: CASSYGGLARNEQFF
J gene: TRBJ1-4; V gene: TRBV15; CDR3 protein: CATSTTGLNEKLFF
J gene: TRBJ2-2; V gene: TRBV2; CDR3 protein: CATQASGLNTGELFF
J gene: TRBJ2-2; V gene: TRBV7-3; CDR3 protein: CASSLLALSGELFF